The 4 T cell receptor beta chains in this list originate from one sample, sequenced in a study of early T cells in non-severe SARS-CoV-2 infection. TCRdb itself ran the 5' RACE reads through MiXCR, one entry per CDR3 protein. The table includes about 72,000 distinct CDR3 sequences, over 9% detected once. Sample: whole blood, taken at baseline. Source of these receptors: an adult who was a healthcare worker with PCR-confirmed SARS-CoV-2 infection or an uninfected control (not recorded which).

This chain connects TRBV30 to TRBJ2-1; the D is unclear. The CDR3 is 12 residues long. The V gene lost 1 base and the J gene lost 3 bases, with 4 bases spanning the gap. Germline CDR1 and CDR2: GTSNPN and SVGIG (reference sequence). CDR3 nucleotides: TGTGCCTGGAGTGGCCTCTACAATGAGCAGTTCTTC. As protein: CAWSGLYNEQFF.

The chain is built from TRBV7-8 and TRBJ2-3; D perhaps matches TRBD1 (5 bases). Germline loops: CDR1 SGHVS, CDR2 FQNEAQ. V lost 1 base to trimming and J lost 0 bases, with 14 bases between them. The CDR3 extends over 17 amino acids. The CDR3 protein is CASSLGRWGRSTDTQYF. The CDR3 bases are TGTGCCAGCAGCTTAGGGCGCTGGGGCCGGAGCACAGATACGCAGTATTTT. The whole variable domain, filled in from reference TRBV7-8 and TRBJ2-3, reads GAGVSQSPRYKVAKRGQDVALRCDPISGHVSLFWYQQALGQGPEFLTYFQNEAQLDKSGLPSDRFFAERPEGSVSTLKIQRTQQEDSAVYLCASSLGRWGRSTDTQYFGPGTRLTVL.

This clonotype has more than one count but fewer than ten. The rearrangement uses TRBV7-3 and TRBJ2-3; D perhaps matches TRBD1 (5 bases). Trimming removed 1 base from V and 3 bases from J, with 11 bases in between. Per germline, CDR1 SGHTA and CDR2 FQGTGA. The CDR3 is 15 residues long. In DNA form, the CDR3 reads TGTGCCAGCAGCTTAAATCGGCAGGGTACAGATACGCAGTATTTT. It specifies CASSLNRQGTDTQYF.

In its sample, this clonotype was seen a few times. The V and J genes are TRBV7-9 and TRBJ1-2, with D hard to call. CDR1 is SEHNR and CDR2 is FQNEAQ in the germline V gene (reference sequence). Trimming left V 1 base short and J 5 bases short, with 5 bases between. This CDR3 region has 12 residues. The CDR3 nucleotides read TGTGCCAGCAGCTTAGGAGAATATGGCTACACCTTC. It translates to CASSLGEYGYTF.